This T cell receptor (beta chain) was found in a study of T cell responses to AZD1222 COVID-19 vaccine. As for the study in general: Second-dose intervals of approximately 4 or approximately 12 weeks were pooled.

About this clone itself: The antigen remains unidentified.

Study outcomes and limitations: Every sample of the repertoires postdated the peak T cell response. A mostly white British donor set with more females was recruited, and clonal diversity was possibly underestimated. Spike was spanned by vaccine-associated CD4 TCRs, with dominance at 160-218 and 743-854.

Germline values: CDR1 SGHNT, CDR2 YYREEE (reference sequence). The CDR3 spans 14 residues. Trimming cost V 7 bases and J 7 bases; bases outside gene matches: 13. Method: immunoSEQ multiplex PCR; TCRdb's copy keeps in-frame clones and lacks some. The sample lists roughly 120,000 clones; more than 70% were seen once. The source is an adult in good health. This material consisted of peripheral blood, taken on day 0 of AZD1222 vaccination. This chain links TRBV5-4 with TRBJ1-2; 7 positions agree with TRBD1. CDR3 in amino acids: CASAAGGGAVGYTF. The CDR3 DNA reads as TGTGCCAGCGCGGCGGGAGGGGGCGCCGTTGGCTACACCTTC.